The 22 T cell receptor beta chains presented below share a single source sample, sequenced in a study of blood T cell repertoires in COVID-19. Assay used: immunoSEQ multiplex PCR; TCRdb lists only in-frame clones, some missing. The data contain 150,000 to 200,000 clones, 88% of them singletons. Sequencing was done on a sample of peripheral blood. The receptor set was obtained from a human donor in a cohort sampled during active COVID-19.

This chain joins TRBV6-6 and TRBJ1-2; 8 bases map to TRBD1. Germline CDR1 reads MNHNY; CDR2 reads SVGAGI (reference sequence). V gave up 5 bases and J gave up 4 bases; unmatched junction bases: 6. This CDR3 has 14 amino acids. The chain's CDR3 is CASSGTGTGYGYTF. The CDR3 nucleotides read TGTGCCAGCAGTGGGACGGGGACAGGCTATGGCTACACCTTC.

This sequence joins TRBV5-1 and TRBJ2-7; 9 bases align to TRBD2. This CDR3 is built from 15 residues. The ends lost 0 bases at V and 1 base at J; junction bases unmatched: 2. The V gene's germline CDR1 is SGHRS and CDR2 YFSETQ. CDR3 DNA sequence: TGCGCCAGCAGCTTGGGACTAGCGGAATCCTACGAGCAGTACTTC. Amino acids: CASSLGLAESYEQYF.

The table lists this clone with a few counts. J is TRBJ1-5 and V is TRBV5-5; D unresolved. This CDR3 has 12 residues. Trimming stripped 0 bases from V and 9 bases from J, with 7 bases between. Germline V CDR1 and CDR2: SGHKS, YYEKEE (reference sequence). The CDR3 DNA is TGTGCCAGCAGCTTGGAGGCGGGGCCCCAGCATTTT. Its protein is CASSLEAGPQHF.

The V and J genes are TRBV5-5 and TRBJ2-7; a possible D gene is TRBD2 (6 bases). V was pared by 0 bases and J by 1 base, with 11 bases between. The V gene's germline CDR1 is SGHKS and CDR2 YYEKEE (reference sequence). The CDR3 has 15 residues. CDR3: CASSLVGGLSYEQYF. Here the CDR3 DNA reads TGTGCCAGCAGCTTGGTCGGGGGTTTATCCTACGAGCAGTACTTC.

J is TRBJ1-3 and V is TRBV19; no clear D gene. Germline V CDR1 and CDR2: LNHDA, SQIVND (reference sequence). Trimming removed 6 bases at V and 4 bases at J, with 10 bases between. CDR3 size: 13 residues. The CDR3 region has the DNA TGTGCCAGTAGGGGCCCCAACGGAAACACCATATATTTT. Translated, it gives CASRGPNGNTIYF. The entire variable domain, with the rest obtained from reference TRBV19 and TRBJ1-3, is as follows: DGGITQSPKYLFRKEGQNVTLSCEQNLNHDAMYWYRQDPGQGLRLIYYSQIVNDFQKGDIAEGYSVSREKKESFPLTVTSAQKNPTAFYLCASRGPNGNTIYFGEGSWLTVV.

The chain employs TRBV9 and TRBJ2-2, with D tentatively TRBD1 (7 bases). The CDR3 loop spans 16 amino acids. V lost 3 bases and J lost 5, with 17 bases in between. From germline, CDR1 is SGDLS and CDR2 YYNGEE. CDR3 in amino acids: CASSAGGGRTTGELFF. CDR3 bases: TGTGCCAGCAGCGCCGGAGGGGGCCGTACTACCGGGGAGCTGTTTTTT.

The CDR3 region has the DNA TGTGCCAGCAGCTTAGTAACCCAGGGGGCTCCCGGGGAGCTGTTTTTT. Translated, it gives CASSLVTQGAPGELFF. The genes are TRBV11-2 and TRBJ2-2, with TRBD1 matching over 8 bases. J lost 6 bases, V lost 1 base, and 7 bases had no gene match. The CDR3 runs to 16 residues. Germline V gene lookup returns CDR1 SGHAT and CDR2 FQNNGV.

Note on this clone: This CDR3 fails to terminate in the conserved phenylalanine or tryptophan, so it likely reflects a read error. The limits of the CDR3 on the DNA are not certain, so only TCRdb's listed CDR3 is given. The CDR3 protein is CASSDGSV. The J gene is TRBJ2-3, the V gene TRBV6-4; the D segment call TRBD2 is taken from the table without a DNA check. The V gene's germline CDR1 is MRHNA and CDR2 SNTAGT. The CDR3 length equals 8 residues, ends included.

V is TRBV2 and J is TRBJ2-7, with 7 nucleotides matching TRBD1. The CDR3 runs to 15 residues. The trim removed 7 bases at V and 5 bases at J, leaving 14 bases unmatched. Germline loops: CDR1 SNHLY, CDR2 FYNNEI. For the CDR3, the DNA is TGTGCCAGCATCCTTCCGGGACAGTCGTTCGACGAGCAGTACTTC. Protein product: CASILPGQSFDEQYF. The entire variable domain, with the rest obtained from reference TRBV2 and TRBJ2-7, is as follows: EPEVTQTPSHQVTQMGQEVILRCVPISNHLYFYWYRQILGQKVEFLVSFYNNEISEKSEIFDDQFSVERPDGSNFTLKIRSTKLEDSAMYFCASILPGQSFDEQYFGPGTRLTVT.

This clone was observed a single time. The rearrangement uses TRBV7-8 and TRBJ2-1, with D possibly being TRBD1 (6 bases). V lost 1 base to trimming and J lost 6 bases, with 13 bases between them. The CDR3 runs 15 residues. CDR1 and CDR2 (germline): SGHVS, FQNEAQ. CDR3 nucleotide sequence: TGTGCCAGCAGCTTAGGCTGGACAGCACCCAATGAGCAGTTCTTC. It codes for CASSLGWTAPNEQFF.

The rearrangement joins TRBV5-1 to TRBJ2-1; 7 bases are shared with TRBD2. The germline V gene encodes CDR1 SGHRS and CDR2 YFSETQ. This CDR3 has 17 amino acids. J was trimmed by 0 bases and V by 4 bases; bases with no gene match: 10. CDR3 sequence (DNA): TGCGCCAGCAGCCCGGAGGCTAGCGGAAGCTCCTACAATGAGCAGTTCTTC. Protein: CASSPEASGSSYNEQFF.

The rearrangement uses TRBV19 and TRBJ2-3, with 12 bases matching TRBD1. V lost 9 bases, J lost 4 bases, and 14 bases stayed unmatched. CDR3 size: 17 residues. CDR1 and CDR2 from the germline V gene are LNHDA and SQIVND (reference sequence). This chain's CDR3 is CASGTGGHQNPPDTQYF. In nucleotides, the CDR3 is TGTGCCAGCGGGACAGGGGGCCACCAAAACCCCCCAGATACGCAGTATTTT.

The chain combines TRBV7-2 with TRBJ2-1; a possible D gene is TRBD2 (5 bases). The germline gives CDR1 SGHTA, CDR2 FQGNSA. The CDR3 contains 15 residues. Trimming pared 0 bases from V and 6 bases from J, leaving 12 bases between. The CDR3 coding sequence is TGTGCCAGCAGCTTAGCGCTAGCTTCTACCAATGAGCAGTTCTTC. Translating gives CASSLALASTNEQFF.

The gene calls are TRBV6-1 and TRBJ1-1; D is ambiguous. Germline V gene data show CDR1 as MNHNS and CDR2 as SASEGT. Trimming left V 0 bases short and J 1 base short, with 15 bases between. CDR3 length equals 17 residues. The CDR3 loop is CASSEALLRSGNTEAFF. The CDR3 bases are TGTGCCAGCAGTGAAGCGCTTCTTCGTTCGGGGAACACTGAAGCTTTCTTT.

This CDR3 reads CASSQDPAGLPTDTQYF. CDR3 sequence (DNA): TGTGCCAGCAGCCAAGATCCGGCGGGACTACCGACAGATACGCAGTATTTT. J is TRBJ2-3 and V is TRBV4-2, with 7 bases that match TRBD2. This CDR3 is 17 amino acids long. Germline V gene lookup returns CDR1 LGHNA and CDR2 YNFKEQ. J was trimmed by 3 bases and V by 0 bases; bases with no gene match: 9.

The DNA of the CDR3 is TGTGCCAGCAGCCCCGACAGGGGGCAAGGCAAAAACATTCAGTACTTC. Protein sequence: CASSPDRGQGKNIQYF. This chain uses TRBV27 with TRBJ2-4; 10 nucleotides agree with TRBD1. Unmatched junction bases numbered 8, after V lost 6 bases and J lost 3 bases. The CDR3 has 16 amino acids. Per the germline V gene, CDR1 is MNHEY and CDR2 is SMNVEV (reference sequence).

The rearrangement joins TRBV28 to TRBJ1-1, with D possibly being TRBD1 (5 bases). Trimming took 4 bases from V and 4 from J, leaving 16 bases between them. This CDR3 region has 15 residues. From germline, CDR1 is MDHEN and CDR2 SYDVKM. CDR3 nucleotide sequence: TGTGCCAGCAGTTCCCCCGGGACGGGGGGCACTGAAGCTTTCTTT. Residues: CASSSPGTGGTEAFF.

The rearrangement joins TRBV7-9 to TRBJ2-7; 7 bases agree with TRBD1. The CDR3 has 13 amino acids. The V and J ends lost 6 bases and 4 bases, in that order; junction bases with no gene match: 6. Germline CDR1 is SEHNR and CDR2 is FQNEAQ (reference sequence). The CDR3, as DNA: TGTGCCAGCAGGGCCGGGACAGCTTACGAGCAGTACTTC. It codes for CASRAGTAYEQYF.

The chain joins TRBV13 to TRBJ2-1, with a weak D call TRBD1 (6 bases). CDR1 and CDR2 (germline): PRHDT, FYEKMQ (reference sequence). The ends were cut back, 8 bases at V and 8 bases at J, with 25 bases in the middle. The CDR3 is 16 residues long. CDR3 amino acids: CASGMRWDTKNYEQFF. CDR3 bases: TGTGCCAGCGGCATGCGGTGGGACACCAAGAATTATGAGCAGTTCTTC.

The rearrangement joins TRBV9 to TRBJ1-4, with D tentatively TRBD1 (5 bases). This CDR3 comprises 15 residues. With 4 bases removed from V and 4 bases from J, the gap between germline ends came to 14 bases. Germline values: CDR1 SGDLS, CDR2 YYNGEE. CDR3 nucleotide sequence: TGTGCCAGCAGCTCCCGGGGGGACCTTAATGAAAAACTGTTTTTT. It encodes CASSSRGDLNEKLFF.

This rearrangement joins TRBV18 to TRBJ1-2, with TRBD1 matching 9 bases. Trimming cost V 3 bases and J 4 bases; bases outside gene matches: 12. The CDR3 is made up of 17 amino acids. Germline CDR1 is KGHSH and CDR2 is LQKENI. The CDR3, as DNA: TGTGCCAGCTCACCCTCCGGGACAGGGAATGGGGGCTATGGCTACACCTTC. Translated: CASSPSGTGNGGYGYTF.

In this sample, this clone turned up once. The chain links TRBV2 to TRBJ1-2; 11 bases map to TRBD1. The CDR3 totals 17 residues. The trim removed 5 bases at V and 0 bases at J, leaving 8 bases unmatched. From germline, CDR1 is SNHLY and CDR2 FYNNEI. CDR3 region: CASSSPGTGGTNYGYTF. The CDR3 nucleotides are TGTGCCAGCAGTTCCCCCGGGACAGGGGGAACTAACTATGGCTACACCTTC.